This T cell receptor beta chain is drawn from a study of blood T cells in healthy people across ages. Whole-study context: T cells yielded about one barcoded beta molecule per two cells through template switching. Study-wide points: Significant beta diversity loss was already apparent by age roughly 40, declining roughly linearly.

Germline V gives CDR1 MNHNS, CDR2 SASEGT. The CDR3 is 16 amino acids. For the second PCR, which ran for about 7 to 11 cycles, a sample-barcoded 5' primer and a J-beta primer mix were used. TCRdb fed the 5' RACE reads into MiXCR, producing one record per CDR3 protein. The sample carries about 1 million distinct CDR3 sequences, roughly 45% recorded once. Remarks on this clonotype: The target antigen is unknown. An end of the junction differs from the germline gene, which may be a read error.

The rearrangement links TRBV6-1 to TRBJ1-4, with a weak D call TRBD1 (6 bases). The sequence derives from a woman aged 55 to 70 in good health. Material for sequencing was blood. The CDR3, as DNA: TGTGCCAGCAATGAAAGGGGACACGTCGTTAATGAAAAACTGTTTTTT. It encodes CASNERGHVVNEKLFF.